This is a list of T cell receptor beta chains from one sample in a study of cytotoxic CD8 clonotypes in ibrutinib-treated CLL. Repertoires were generated with immunoSEQ multiplex PCR, while TCRdb's copy carries only in-frame clones and drops some. The sample holds roughly 150,000 clones; 75% to 80% are singletons and the top ten take 4.5% to 6%. Sequenced here: PBMCs, sampled after 24 months of ibrutinib treatment. These receptors all stem from a human donor with chronic lymphocytic leukemia. Both conserved end residues are part of each CDR3. D genes are given only for firm matches. For some rows the clone size is stated as once, few or many, or as a class when expanded; others skip it.

D | J | V | size | DNA | CDR3
. | TRBJ2-7 | TRBV6-1 | . | TGTGCCAGCAGTGACAGGGGAGGCGAGCAGTACTTC | CASSDRGGEQYF
. | TRBJ1-1 | TRBV27 | once | TGTGCCAGCAGGCTCACCCCGAACACTGAAGCTTTCTTT | CASRLTPNTEAFF
. | TRBJ2-6 | TRBV7-2 | . | TGTGCCAGCCTCGGGGGTTTGCGTGGGGCCAACGTCCTGACTTTC | CASLGGLRGANVLTF
. | TRBJ2-6 | TRBV28 | once | TGTGCCAGCGGATCCGGGGCGCACTCTGGGGCCAACGTCCTGACTTTC | CASGSGAHSGANVLTF
TRBD1 | TRBJ1-4 | TRBV4-3 | . | TGCGCCAGCAGCCGGACAGGGGCTACTAATGAAAAACTGTTTTTT | CASSRTGATNEKLFF
. | TRBJ2-3 | TRBV28 | few | TGTGCCAGCAGTTTTGGGGGCGGCCGCACAGATACGCAGTATTTT | CASSFGGGRTDTQYF
TRBD2 | TRBJ2-7 | TRBV5-1 | . | TGCGCCAGCAGCTCCACTAGCGGACCCCCTGGCGAGCAGTACTTC | CASSSTSGPPGEQYF
. | TRBJ2-5 | TRBV10-3 | . | TGTGCCATCAACCGACAGGGGAGGGGGGAGACCCAGTACTTC | CAINRQGRGETQYF
TRBD2 | TRBJ2-7 | TRBV7-2 | once | TGTGCCAGCAGCTTGGGCCCACTAGCGGCTTCCTACGAGCAGTACTTC | CASSLGPLAASYEQYF
. | TRBJ2-7 | TRBV28 | . | TGTGCCAGCGGACCCGGGGGCAACCCCTACGAGCAGTACTTC | CASGPGGNPYEQYF
. | TRBJ2-2 | TRBV5-1 | once | TGCGCCAGCTGGCGGGACGCGAACACCGGGGAGCTGTTTTTT | CASWRDANTGELFF
TRBD1 | TRBJ2-1 | TRBV5-4 | . | TGTGCCAGCAGCTTGTGGTCCCGGGACAGGGGGGCCAATGAGCAGTTCTTC | CASSLWSRDRGANEQFF
. | TRBJ2-7 | TRBV13 | once | TGTGCCAGCAGCTTAGGGCAGGGGAACCACGAGCAGTACTTC | CASSLGQGNHEQYF
. | TRBJ1-6 | TRBV27 | . | TGTGCCAGCACTAAGTGGGGCGGAGATTATTCACCCCTCCACTTT | CASTKWGGDYSPLHF
. | TRBJ2-2 | TRBV11-3 | . | TGTGCCAGCAGCCCCCCCTGGGGGAGGAAAGGGACCGGGGAGCTGTTTTTT | CASSPPWGRKGTGELFF
. | TRBJ2-5 | TRBV28 | . | TGTGCCAGCACCCCCCCCGGCCGTCACCAAGAGACCCAGTACTTC | CASTPPGRHQETQYF
TRBD1 | TRBJ2-7 | TRBV28 | . | TGTGCCAGCAGTCCCCCAGGTGGACAGGGGACCTACGAGCAGTACTTC | CASSPPGGQGTYEQYF
TRBD2 | TRBJ2-1 | TRBV18 | . | TGTGCCAGCTCACCTCCCGGGACTAGCAACAATGAGCAGTTCTTC | CASSPPGTSNNEQFF
TRBD2 | TRBJ2-1 | TRBV6-5 | . | TGTGCCAGCAGACCGGGGGGTAGGAATGAGCAGTTCTTC | CASRPGGRNEQFF
. | TRBJ2-3 | TRBV6-1 | few | TGTGCCAGCACCGACGGAGGGGGCACAGATACGCAGTATTTT | CASTDGGGTDTQYF
. | TRBJ2-7 | TRBV30 | . | TGTGCCTGGAGTATCCCTGGGGAGCAGTACTTC | CAWSIPGEQYF
. | TRBJ2-3 | TRBV2 | . | TGTGCCAGCAGTCTGGGGGCCTTTAGCACAGATACGCAGTATTTT | CASSLGAFSTDTQYF
TRBD1 | TRBJ1-5 | TRBV10-3 | . | TGTGCCATCAGTGCGGGGGGACAGGCAGGTCAGCCCCAGCATTTT | CAISAGGQAGQPQHF
. | TRBJ1-5 | TRBV12-5 | . | TGTGCTAGTGGAACTACAAATCAGCCCCAGCATTTT | CASGTTNQPQHF
. | TRBJ2-7 | TRBV5-1 | medium-sized | TGCGCCAGCAGCTTCGGAGTTGGGAAGCGCGGCGAGCAGTACTTC | CASSFGVGKRGEQYF
. | TRBJ1-1 | TRBV5-1 | . | TGCGCCAGCAGCTTGGAGGGGCGGAACACTGAAGCTTTCTTT | CASSLEGRNTEAFF
TRBD1 | TRBJ1-2 | TRBV4-2 | . | TGTGCCAGCAGCCAAACCACAGGGGGCGGTGGCTACACCTTC | CASSQTTGGGGYTF
. | TRBJ2-1 | TRBV11-2 | . | TGTGCCAGCAGCTTCCCGAACACCTACAATGAGCAGTTCTTC | CASSFPNTYNEQFF
. | TRBJ2-3 | TRBV2 | . | TGTGCCAGCAAGTTGGGGGTAGCCGGGGATACGCAGTATTTT | CASKLGVAGDTQYF
. | TRBJ2-7 | TRBV5-1 | . | TGCGCCAGCAGCTTGGGGTCTGCTGCGTACGAGCAGTACTTC | CASSLGSAAYEQYF
TRBD1 | TRBJ1-4 | TRBV7-8 | . | TGTGCCAGCAGCTTGGACAGGGGGCTTGAAAAACTGTTTTTT | CASSLDRGLEKLFF
. | TRBJ1-1 | TRBV19 | . | TGTGCCAGTAGTATAGTTCGACGGGGTGAAGCTTTCTTT | CASSIVRRGEAFF